This is a list of T cell receptor beta chains from one sample in a study of blood T cells in healthy people across ages. MiXCR was run by TCRdb on the 5' RACE reads, yielding one entry per CDR3 protein. This table has more than 800,000 distinct CDR3 sequences, less than 35% appearing once. Sequenced input: blood. These receptors all come from a woman older than 75 in good health. Both conserved end residues are part of each CDR3.

v_call: TRBV15; cdr3_aa: CATSRDSVYNEQYF
v_call: TRBV6-1; cdr3_aa: CASRQELNSPLHF
v_call: TRBV24-1; cdr3_aa: CATSDNGSGDRTDTQYF
v_call: TRBV5-4; cdr3_aa: CASKDRDNQETQYF
v_call: TRBV7-9; cdr3_aa: CASSSERRQGNIQYF
v_call: TRBV20-1; cdr3_aa: CSALRDRGSNQPQHF
v_call: TRBV11-3; cdr3_aa: CASSSRRGFVSYNEQFF
v_call: TRBV7-6; cdr3_aa: CASSLGGLGGRQETQYF
v_call: TRBV6-4; cdr3_aa: CASSASGWQSEAFF
v_call: TRBV12-3/TRBV12-4; cdr3_aa: CAGSPGLAGTGTQYF
v_call: TRBV18; cdr3_aa: CASSPRSDPLYQETQYF
v_call: TRBV11-2; cdr3_aa: CASSLGQGYQETQYF
v_call: TRBV30; cdr3_aa: CAWNRQGIRSGANVLTF
v_call: TRBV7-2; cdr3_aa: CASSLRAGAYEQYF
v_call: TRBV5-1; cdr3_aa: CASSESAANYGYTF
v_call: TRBV4-1; cdr3_aa: CASSQTQAGVAVGYEQYF
v_call: TRBV7-2; cdr3_aa: CASSLAMTGDGYTF
v_call: TRBV11-2; cdr3_aa: CASSRLGTLTGNTIYF
v_call: TRBV20-1; cdr3_aa: CSAVGQSGYTF
v_call: TRBV7-2; cdr3_aa: CASSPVAEREQFF
v_call: TRBV6-2/TRBV6-3; cdr3_aa: CASVGTPAGYSNQPQHF
v_call: TRBV7-2; cdr3_aa: CASSSGALSSYEQYF
v_call: TRBV29-1; cdr3_aa: CSVEDRTYTEAFF
v_call: TRBV5-1; cdr3_aa: CASSPTTGGLEAFF
v_call: TRBV16; cdr3_aa: CASSPPTSPGYNEQFF
v_call: TRBV5-1; cdr3_aa: CASSLGRSLADEQFF
v_call: TRBV5-6; cdr3_aa: CASSLAGVGQYF
v_call: TRBV4-3; cdr3_aa: CASSQEKGQGYEQYF
v_call: TRBV4-3; cdr3_aa: CASSQASGFSSYNEQYF
v_call: TRBV5-8; cdr3_aa: CASSSLEGQGEGEQFF
v_call: TRBV6-5; cdr3_aa: CASSLYMEPPQHF
v_call: TRBV29-1; cdr3_aa: CSVEANRNEQFF
v_call: TRBV6-5; cdr3_aa: CASSFGTGGQQYF
v_call: TRBV3-1; cdr3_aa: CASSHTDLWTEAFF
v_call: TRBV5-5; cdr3_aa: CASSWQTLDVGAFF
v_call: TRBV12-3/TRBV12-4; cdr3_aa: CASSFWTSGSDEQYF
v_call: TRBV27; cdr3_aa: CASSIPQGQETQYF
v_call: TRBV2; cdr3_aa: CASSSIQGYEQYF
v_call: TRBV5-1; cdr3_aa: CASSSDGDPPYEQYF
v_call: TRBV7-9; cdr3_aa: CASSAVYPGSLHF
v_call: TRBV12-3/TRBV12-4; cdr3_aa: CASGEGPVFETQYF
v_call: TRBV9; cdr3_aa: CASSSGQGTTGELFF
v_call: TRBV5-1; cdr3_aa: CASSLEGGNYEQYF
v_call: TRBV6-5; cdr3_aa: CASSYKGPREKLFF
v_call: TRBV20-1; cdr3_aa: CSAHTTDRGALYEQFF
v_call: TRBV7-9; cdr3_aa: CASRRGPQETQYF
v_call: TRBV20-1; cdr3_aa: CSARDSASGVGETQYF
v_call: TRBV5-1; cdr3_aa: CASSTGLVDEQFF
v_call: TRBV30; cdr3_aa: CAWSVFGQTALYTEAFF
v_call: TRBV5-1; cdr3_aa: CASSLASFSTGELFF
v_call: TRBV7-8; cdr3_aa: CASRVSGLQPQHF
v_call: TRBV5-1; cdr3_aa: CAGSTDRGETQYF
v_call: TRBV30; cdr3_aa: CAWTGMVGQAFF
v_call: TRBV20-1; cdr3_aa: CSAGRGVREPQHF
v_call: TRBV29-1; cdr3_aa: CSVERRVNYGYTF